Below, 16 T cell receptor beta chains from the same sample are listed, as sequenced in a study of blood T cell repertoires in COVID-19. Data came from immunoSEQ multiplex PCR; TCRdb stores just in-frame clones and leaves some out. The data show about 97,000 clones, about 90% seen once. What was sequenced was peripheral blood. These TCRs come from a man in his forties or fifties with acute or convalescent COVID-19.

The CDR3: CASSIGTQKNTEAFF. The CDR3 nucleotides read TGCGCCAGCAGCATCGGGACACAGAAGAACACTGAAGCTTTCTTT. The genes are TRBV5-1 and TRBJ1-1; possible D gene TRBD1, 6 bases. Trimming took off 4 bases at V and 1 base at J, with 14 bases between the two ends. Germline V gene data show CDR1 as SGHRS and CDR2 as YFSETQ. There are 15 residues in the CDR3.

The chain uses TRBV6-5 and TRBJ1-1; TRBD1 agrees at 7 bases. CDR1 is MNHEY, CDR2 SVGAGI, per germline. With V trimmed by 5 bases and J by 1 base, 7 bases remained unmatched. The CDR3 extends over 15 amino acids. Here the CDR3 reads CASSPPRGPNTEAFF. The CDR3, as DNA: TGTGCCAGCAGTCCTCCTAGGGGGCCGAACACTGAAGCTTTCTTT.

The rearrangement joins TRBV11-3 to TRBJ1-3, with no clear D. Germline V lookup: CDR1 SGHNT, CDR2 YENEEA. The CDR3 is made up of 15 amino acids. Trimming stripped 1 base from V and 0 bases from J, with 7 bases between. The CDR3 region is CASSLGSSSGNTIYF. CDR3 in DNA: TGTGCCAGCAGCTTAGGGTCCAGCTCTGGAAACACCATATATTTT.

This chain joins TRBV6-5 and TRBJ2-5; 8 bases are a match to TRBD1. CDR1 and CDR2 from the germline V gene are MNHEY and SVGAGI. Trimming removed 4 bases from V and 3 bases from J; junction bases left unmatched: 7. The CDR3 is made up of 15 amino acids. CDR3 in amino acids: CASSSWTGIKETQYF. CDR3 in DNA: TGTGCCAGCAGTTCTTGGACAGGGATTAAAGAGACCCAGTACTTC.

The chain combines TRBV7-6 with TRBJ1-3, with D maybe TRBD1 (5 bases). This CDR3 comprises 16 residues. The germline V and J ends were trimmed by 3 bases and 4 bases, with 16 bases remaining between them. Germline V gene sequence: CDR1 SGHVS, CDR2 FNYEAQ. The CDR3 nucleotides are TGTGCCAGCAGCTTGCCCCTCGGCGGACAAGGAAACACCATATATTTT. Residues: CASSLPLGGQGNTIYF.

The chain uses TRBV2 and TRBJ1-1, with D perhaps TRBD1 (6 bases). The CDR3 has 19 amino acids. Trimming cost V 6 bases and J 0 bases, with 26 bases left between them. Germline V gives CDR1 SNHLY, CDR2 FYNNEI. The CDR3 nucleotides read TGTGCCAGCAGATACTCCCCGAGGGGGGGCTCAAGCATGAACACTGAAGCTTTCTTT. Amino acid sequence: CASRYSPRGGSSMNTEAFF.

V usage is TRBV5-1 and J usage is TRBJ1-1; no definite D call. CDR3 length: 14 amino acids. The V gene's germline CDR1 is SGHRS and CDR2 YFSETQ. V was clipped by 5 bases and J by 6 bases, with 17 bases between them. The CDR3 region has the DNA TGCGCCAGCAGTTTAGCCCGGGATGTCTCTGAAGCTTTCTTT. The encoded protein is CASSLARDVSEAFF.

This clone occurred a few times. The J gene is TRBJ1-1, the V gene TRBV27; TRBD1 aligns across 11 bases. With 3 bases clipped from V and 1 base from J, the junction kept 7 bases outside the gene matches. The germline V gene encodes CDR1 MNHEY and CDR2 SMNVEV (reference sequence). This CDR3 comprises 17 residues. Here the CDR3 DNA reads TGTGCCAGCAGTTTTCGGGACAGGGGGACCAGGAACACTGAAGCTTTCTTT. Translation: CASSFRDRGTRNTEAFF.

The V gene is TRBV3-1 (or the pseudogene TRBV3-2), the J gene TRBJ1-5, with 7 nucleotides matching TRBD1. Germline CDR1 reads LGHDT; CDR2 reads YNNKEL (reference sequence). Unmatched junction bases numbered 19, after V lost 5 bases and J lost 9 bases. The CDR3 extends over 17 amino acids. CDR3 in DNA: TGTGCCAGCAGCACCCGGACAGGCCTAAGAGGTTTGCCGCCCCAGCATTTT. This codes for CASSTRTGLRGLPPQHF.

This chain joins TRBV2 and TRBJ2-1; 9 bases are shared with TRBD1. V trimming: 4 bases; J trimming: 0 bases; junction bases outside the gene matches: 7. The CDR3 extends over 17 amino acids. Germline-derived CDR1 and CDR2 are SNHLY and FYNNEI. CDR3 sequence reads: CASSGGGQGSSYNEQFF. DNA of the CDR3: TGTGCCAGCAGTGGCGGGGGACAGGGCAGCTCCTACAATGAGCAGTTCTTC.

V usage is TRBV4-1 and J usage is TRBJ1-1; D uncertain. The CDR3 length is 14 residues. V was clipped by 0 bases and J by 5 bases, with 10 bases between them. Germline CDR1 reads MGHRA; CDR2 reads YSYEKL. This CDR3 reads CASSQEEARTEAFF. DNA for the CDR3: TGCGCCAGCAGCCAAGAAGAAGCGAGGACTGAAGCTTTCTTT.

This chain joins TRBV5-1 and TRBJ1-3, with unresolved D. V was shortened by 2 bases and J by 4 bases, with 13 bases between the two germline ends. CDR3 size: 15 residues. The germline CDR1 and CDR2 sequences are SGHRS and YFSETQ. CDR3 nucleotides: TGCGCCAGCAGCTTCGGGTCGTCTCAGGGAAACACCATATATTTT. The encoded protein is CASSFGSSQGNTIYF.

The V gene is TRBV7-8, the J gene TRBJ1-1, with 8 positions matching TRBD1. The CDR3 sequence is 15 residues long. The germline gives CDR1 SGHVS, CDR2 FQNEAQ. The trim removed 5 bases at V and 2 bases at J, leaving 7 bases unmatched. CDR3 loop: CASSEQGAVNTEAFF. In nucleotides, the CDR3 is TGTGCCAGCAGCGAGCAGGGGGCCGTTAACACTGAAGCTTTCTTT. Filled out from reference TRBV7-8 and TRBJ1-1, the complete variable domain reads GAGVSQSPRYKVAKRGQDVALRCDPISGHVSLFWYQQALGQGPEFLTYFQNEAQLDKSGLPSDRFFAERPEGSVSTLKIQRTQQEDSAVYLCASSEQGAVNTEAFFGQGTRLTVV.

This clone has only one observation. This chain links TRBV6-5 with TRBJ1-2, with D hard to call. From germline, CDR1 is MNHEY and CDR2 SVGAGI. The length of the CDR3 is 13 residues. V was shortened by 6 bases and J by 4 bases, with 12 bases between the two germline ends. The DNA for the CDR3 is TGTGCCAGCAGCCTCAGGAACCTCTATGGCTACACCTTC. This gives the protein CASSLRNLYGYTF.

The chain uses TRBV28 and TRBJ2-7; TRBD1 matches 7 bases. Trimming cost V 8 bases and J 0 bases; bases outside gene matches: 1. This CDR3 has 12 residues. CDR1 is MDHEN, CDR2 SYDVKM, per germline. CDR3 sequence reads: CASRQGSYEQYF. Here the CDR3 DNA reads TGTGCCAGCCGACAGGGCTCCTACGAGCAGTACTTC.

The chain links TRBV6-5 to TRBJ1-5; weak D call: TRBD1 (6 bases). The V gene lost 6 bases and the J gene lost 7 bases, with 19 bases spanning the gap. This CDR3 is 15 amino acids long. Germline V gene lookup returns CDR1 MNHEY and CDR2 SVGAGI. Here the CDR3 reads CASRSLAGENQPQHF. The CDR3, as DNA: TGTGCCAGCAGGAGCTTAGCAGGGGAAAACCAGCCCCAGCATTTT.